This T cell receptor (beta chain) was recovered during a study of neurological immune-mediated disorders. Study-wide results and caveats: No expanded-clone CDR3 amino acid sequence recurred across subjects, suggesting private TCR-beta repertoires.

This clonotype has just a few counts. Its specificity is unknown. The CDR3 sequence is 15 residues long. The germline V gene encodes CDR1 DFQATT and CDR2 SNEGSKA (reference sequence). Trimming took 1 base from V and 2 from J, leaving 12 bases between them. 5'RACE with 10-nucleotide random UMIs produced the cDNA. Sequencing runs each generated in excess of 160 million TCR-beta sequences derived from 15-18 subjects. A single record per CDR3 protein comes from TCRdb applying MiXCR to the 5' RACE reads. The table records 71,000 or so distinct CDR3 sequences, around 13% of them present only once. Time point specified: longitudinal time-point 1 (baseline). Unsorted libraries were generated from 2 million PBMCs held at -80 degrees C.

The origin of this receptor is a female donor with HTLV-1-associated myelopathy (HAM/TSP). Sequencing input: PBMCs. The V call is TRBV20-1, the J call TRBJ2-1, with D perhaps TRBD1 (6 bases). The CDR3 sequence: CSARGIAGAYNEQFF. DNA of the CDR3: TGCAGTGCTAGAGGAATCGCAGGGGCCTACAATGAGCAGTTCTTC.